Below, 9 T cell receptor beta chains from the same sample are listed, as sequenced in a study of T cell responses to AZD1222 COVID-19 vaccine. The assay was immunoSEQ multiplex PCR, and TCRdb's table has in-frame clones only and misses some. The sample consists of some 150,000 clones, about 90% of them appearing once. The starting material was peripheral blood, obtained on day 0 of AZD1222 vaccination. Receptors were obtained from an adult in good health.

The chain links TRBV19 to TRBJ2-7; 7 nucleotides agree with TRBD2. Germline CDR1 is LNHDA and CDR2 is SQIVND (reference sequence). V trimming: 8 bases; J trimming: 0 bases; junction bases outside the gene matches: 7. CDR3 length: 14 residues. DNA of the CDR3: TGTGCCAGTGGGGCTAGCGGCAGCTCCTACGAGCAGTACTTC. This encodes CASGASGSSYEQYF.

CDR3 DNA sequence: TGTGCCAGCAGTGAACTCCCCCGGACAGTTGGAAACACCATATATTTT. This gives the protein CASSELPRTVGNTIYF. The chain combines TRBV6-1 with TRBJ1-3; D perhaps matches TRBD1 (6 bases). Germline V lookup: CDR1 MNHNS, CDR2 SASEGT. With 2 bases removed from V and 3 bases from J, the gap between germline ends came to 14 bases. The CDR3 is 16 residues long.

This clone was recorded a few times. This sequence joins TRBV12-5 and TRBJ1-1; D uncertain. Trimming removed 2 bases from V and 4 bases from J, with 8 bases in between. The CDR3 runs 13 residues. Germline CDR1 and CDR2: LGHNT and FRNRAP. The CDR3 sequence is CASGLLQFTEAFF. The DNA for the CDR3 is TGTGCTAGTGGTTTGTTACAGTTCACTGAAGCTTTCTTT. The complete variable domain, with remaining parts taken from reference TRBV12-5 and TRBJ1-1, reads DARVTQTPRHKVTEMGQEVTMRCQPILGHNTVFWYRQTMMQGLELLAYFRNRAPLDDSGMPKDRFSAEMPDATLATLKIQPSEPRDSAVYFCASGLLQFTEAFFGQGTRLTVV.

This clone was detected once. The chain recombines TRBV28 with TRBJ1-5; TRBD1 matches 8 bases. The CDR3 is 14 amino acids. V dropped 5 bases and J dropped 5; count of bases not matched to a gene: 5. Germline V gene sequence: CDR1 MDHEN, CDR2 SYDVKM. In DNA, the CDR3 is TGTGCCAGCAGTAACAGGGGGTTGCATCAGCCCCAGCATTTT. Translated, it gives CASSNRGLHQPQHF. The variable domain in full, with the rest retrieved from reference TRBV28 and TRBJ1-5, is DVKVTQSSRYLVKRTGEKVFLECVQDMDHENMFWYRQDPGLGLRLIYFSYDVKMKEKGDIPEGYSVSREKKERFSLILESASTNQTSMYLCASSNRGLHQPQHFGDGTRLSIL.

This chain links TRBV11-1 with TRBJ1-3; unclear D gene. The CDR3 has 14 residues. Germline loops: CDR1 SGHAT, CDR2 FQDESV (reference sequence). Trimming pared 5 bases from V and 1 base from J, leaving 9 bases between. CDR3 DNA: TGTGCCAGCAGCGTAAGCGGATCTGGAAACACCATATATTTT. This encodes CASSVSGSGNTIYF. The full variable domain, rest sourced from reference TRBV11-1 and TRBJ1-3, is EAEVAQSPRYKITEKSQAVAFWCDPISGHATLYWYRQILGQGPELLVQFQDESVVDDSQLPKDRFSAERLKGVDSTLKIQPAELGDSAMYLCASSVSGSGNTIYFGEGSWLTVV.

This chain links TRBV7-2 with TRBJ2-3; no clear D gene. In germline, CDR1 is SGHTA, CDR2 FQGNSA. V gave up 4 bases and J gave up 4 bases, with 9 bases separating them. The CDR3 totals 13 residues. CDR3 amino acids: CASSWKGSDTQYF. In DNA, the CDR3 is TGTGCCAGCAGCTGGAAGGGCTCAGATACGCAGTATTTT.

The gene calls are TRBV7-7 and TRBJ2-5, with 10 bases that match TRBD2. Germline CDR1 and CDR2: SSHAT and FNYEAQ (reference sequence). The ends lost 0 bases at V and 6 bases at J; junction bases unmatched: 13. The CDR3 consists of 18 residues. This CDR3 is CASSLAGPESGRGKTQYF. CDR3 coding DNA: TGTGCCAGCAGCTTAGCTGGCCCAGAAAGCGGGAGGGGAAAGACCCAGTACTTC.

This sequence joins TRBV3-1 (or the pseudogene TRBV3-2) and TRBJ1-2, with D unclear. The length of the CDR3 is 14 residues. Trimming took off 4 bases at V and 2 bases at J, with 11 bases between the two ends. From germline, CDR1 is LGHDT and CDR2 YNNKEL (reference sequence). This chain's CDR3 is CASSLQGKNYGYTF. DNA for the CDR3: TGTGCCAGCAGCCTCCAAGGGAAAAACTATGGCTACACCTTC.

The rearrangement joins TRBV9 to TRBJ2-7; 7 bases line up with TRBD1. The V gene's germline CDR1 is SGDLS and CDR2 YYNGEE. The CDR3 runs 16 residues. Unmatched junction bases numbered 13, after V lost 4 bases and J lost 3 bases. DNA for the CDR3: TGTGCCAGCAGCCCCCGTCCCGGACAGGTGGGCTACGAGCAGTACTTC. It specifies CASSPRPGQVGYEQYF.